The present entry profiles one T cell receptor (beta chain) with its context. The antigen is unknown. While CD8+ and CD4+ T cells were isolated negatively, TEMRA cells were enriched by FACS. Germline lookup yields CDR1 DFQATT and CDR2 SNEGSKA (reference sequence). The ends were cut back, 0 bases at V and 2 bases at J, with 14 bases in the middle. The CDR3 runs 16 residues. The source of the sample is a study of CD8 T cells in Susac syndrome. Study at large: Patients with Susac syndrome were therapy-naive, treated with corticosteroids, or treated with intravenous immunoglobulin alone when blood was collected. Study findings and constraints: Peak Susac CD8+ clonal expansion was seen in TEMRA cells and active patients.

When the RNA was reverse transcribed, random hexamers were used with an input of about 0.5 to 1 ug. A single record per CDR3 protein comes from TCRdb applying MiXCR to the immunoSEQ multiplex PCR reads. The repertoire consists of about 90,000 distinct CDR3 sequences, with 95% to 97% occurring once and the leading ten covering 0.62%. Sequencing input: CD8+ T cells from PBMCs. The clonotype was recovered from a human donor with Susac syndrome. This sequence joins TRBV20-1 and TRBJ1-5, with D uncertain. The CDR3 loop is CSARDGRVGGNQPQHF. Here the CDR3 DNA reads TGCAGTGCTAGAGATGGGCGGGTCGGCGGCAATCAGCCCCAGCATTTT.